This T cell receptor (beta chain) stems from a study of post-analysis software for immune sequencing data. Whole-study context: Secondary progressive, relapsing-remitting and progressive-relapsing multiple sclerosis were among the included disease courses. Whole-study findings and limits: Same-batch preparations were strongly co-clustered by F measure. A few TRBV segments appeared more often in patients than in controls, and TRBV5-6, TRBV5-1 and TRBV20-1 were among these. Diversity measured as normalized Chao1 was significantly lower in multiple sclerosis patients than in controls.

Unique molecular identifiers were built into the TCR beta cDNA libraries. TCRdb recomputed calls from the PCR reads with MiXCR, one row per CDR3 protein. The sample consists of hundreds of thousands of distinct CDR3 sequences, more than 50% of them appearing once. Trimming removed 5 bases from V and 9 bases from J, with 11 bases in between. The CDR3 has 12 residues. This clonotype has just a few counts. Its antigen is still unknown. This chain connects TRBV12-3 or TRBV12-4 to TRBJ2-1; unclear D gene. Sequencing used blood. The receptor was isolated from a girl aged 2 to 9 with multiple sclerosis. The CDR3 loop reads CASSQPMGEQFF. In nucleotides, the CDR3 is TGTGCCAGCAGTCAACCTATGGGTGAGCAGTTCTTC.